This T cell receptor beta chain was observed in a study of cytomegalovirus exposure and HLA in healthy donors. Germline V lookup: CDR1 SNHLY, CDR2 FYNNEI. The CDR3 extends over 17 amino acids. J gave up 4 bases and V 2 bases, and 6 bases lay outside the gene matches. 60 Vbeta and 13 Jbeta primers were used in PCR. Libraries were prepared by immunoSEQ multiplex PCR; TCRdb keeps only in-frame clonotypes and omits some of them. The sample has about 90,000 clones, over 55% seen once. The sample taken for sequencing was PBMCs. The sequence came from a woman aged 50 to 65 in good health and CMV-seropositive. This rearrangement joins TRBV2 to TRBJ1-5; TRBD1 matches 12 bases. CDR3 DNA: TGTGCCAGCAGTGAAAGGGGACAGGGGGCAGGGAATCAGCCCCAGCATTTT. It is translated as CASSERGQGAGNQPQHF.